This T cell receptor beta chain is drawn from a study of cytomegalovirus exposure and HLA in healthy donors. It was with 60 Vbeta and 13 Jbeta primers that the PCR ran. Some clones are missing from TCRdb's copy, which holds only in-frame ones; the method was immunoSEQ multiplex PCR. The repertoire holds about 180,000 clones, less than 85% seen once, with under 7.5% in the top ten. CDR3 length equals 14 residues. The germline V and J ends were trimmed by 0 bases and 6 bases, with 13 bases remaining between them. The V gene's germline CDR1 is SGHRS and CDR2 YFSETQ. Sequencing was carried out using PBMCs. This TCR came from a man aged 35-49 years in good health and CMV-seronegative. The chain employs TRBV5-1 and TRBJ2-7; D is unclear. CDR3 DNA: TGCGCCAGCAGCTTGGCGCTAGGTCCGGGCGAGCAGTACTTC. Amino acid sequence: CASSLALGPGEQYF.